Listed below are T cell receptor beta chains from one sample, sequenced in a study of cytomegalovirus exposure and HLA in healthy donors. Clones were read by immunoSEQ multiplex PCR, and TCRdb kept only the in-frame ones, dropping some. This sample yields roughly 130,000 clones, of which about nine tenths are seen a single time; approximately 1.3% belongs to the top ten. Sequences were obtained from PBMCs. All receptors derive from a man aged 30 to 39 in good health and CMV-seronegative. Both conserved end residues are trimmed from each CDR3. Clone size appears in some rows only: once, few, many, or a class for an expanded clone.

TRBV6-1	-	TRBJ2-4	ASSEAPDRVDIQY
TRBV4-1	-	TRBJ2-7	ASSLDPGQFYEQY
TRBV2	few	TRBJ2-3	ASSEGTSGDTQY
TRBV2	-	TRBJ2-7	ASSDLRLAGFGGDEQY
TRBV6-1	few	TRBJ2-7	ASSPGQRLGEQY
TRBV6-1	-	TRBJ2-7	ASQTSGSYEQY
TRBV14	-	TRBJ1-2	ASSRDRDSANYGYT
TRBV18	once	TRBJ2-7	ASSPNQGSTEQY
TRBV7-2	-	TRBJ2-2	ASSPGLAEAGELF
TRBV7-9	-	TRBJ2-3	ASSSLSTDTQY
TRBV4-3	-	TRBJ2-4	ASSSSGINIQY
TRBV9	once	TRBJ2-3	ASSGGPRLQRDFTDTQY
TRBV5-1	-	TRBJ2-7	ASGSRGPSYEQY
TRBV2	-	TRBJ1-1	ASRTKTGWYTEAF
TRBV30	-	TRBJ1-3	AWSSPRNYGNTIY
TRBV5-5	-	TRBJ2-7	ASSTGAYYEQY
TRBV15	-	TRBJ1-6	ATSRDEGHRVINSPLH
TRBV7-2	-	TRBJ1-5	ASSFGQGKYQPQH
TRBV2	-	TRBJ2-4	ASNGQGLAKNIQY
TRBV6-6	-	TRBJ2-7	ASRPSTGTGYEQY
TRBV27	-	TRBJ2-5	ASGWREETQY
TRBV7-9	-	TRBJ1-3	ASRSGQLSSGNTIY
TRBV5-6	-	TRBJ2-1	ASSLGQGASNEQF
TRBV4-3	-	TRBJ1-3	ASSQDRESGNTIY
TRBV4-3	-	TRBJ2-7	ASSQGDRDSYEQY
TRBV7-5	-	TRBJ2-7	VRSLSGGCYEQY
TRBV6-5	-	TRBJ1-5	ATTVGGNQPQH
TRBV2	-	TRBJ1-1	ASRITLNKGLTEAF
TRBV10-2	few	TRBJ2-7	ASSESAGEYYEQY
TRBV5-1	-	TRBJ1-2	ASSLDNSFYGYT
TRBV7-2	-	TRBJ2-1	ASLGTSGKNEQF
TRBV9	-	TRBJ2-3	ASSVGTSTQY
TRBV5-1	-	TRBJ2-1	ASSLGRDLNEQF
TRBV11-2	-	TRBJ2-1	ASRSWTGPYNEQF
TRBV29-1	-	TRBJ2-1	SVEVGYEMMEQF
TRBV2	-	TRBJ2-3	ASRKPRMPEPSTDTQY
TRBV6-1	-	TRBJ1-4	ASSILGGTNEKLF
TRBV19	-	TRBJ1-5	ASSTGDRADQPQH
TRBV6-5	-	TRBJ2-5	ASSYLLAGAETQY
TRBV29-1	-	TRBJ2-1	SALGTGGFNEQF
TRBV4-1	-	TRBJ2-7	ASSQERRGPYEQY
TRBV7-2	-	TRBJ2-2	ASSFQRRGTGELF